These T cell receptor beta chains were read from a single sample in a study of technical replicates of blood from several donors. Assay: immunoSEQ multiplex PCR; the TCRdb copy retains only in-frame clones and omits some. The sample shows roughly 70,000 clones, roughly 94% of them seen only once. Sequencing was done on a sample of T cells isolated from PBMCs. The receptors stem from a human donor in good health. Both conserved end residues are part of each CDR3. A D gene is named only where the DNA matches it firmly.

j_call,v_call,d_call,cdr3_nt,cdr3_aa
TRBJ2-7,TRBV11-3,.,TGTGCCAGCAGCTTGGCAGGCTACGAGCAGTACTTC,CASSLAGYEQYF
TRBJ1-1,TRBV28,.,TGTGCCAGCAGTTTGAGCCGTTTTGAGAGAGGAACTGAAGCTTTCTTT,CASSLSRFERGTEAFF
TRBJ1-5,TRBV27,.,TGTGCCAGCAGTTTGGATAGGGGAAGGCAGCCCCAGCATTTT,CASSLDRGRQPQHF
TRBJ2-7,TRBV6-5,TRBD1,TGTGCCAGCAGTTACTTGGGACAGGGCTACGAGCAGTACTTC,CASSYLGQGYEQYF
TRBJ2-1,TRBV7-2,TRBD2,TGTGCCAGCAAGGGGACTAGCGCTTACAATGAGCAGTTCTTC,CASKGTSAYNEQFF
TRBJ2-5,TRBV7-9,.,TGTGCCAGCAGTCATGGGGGGGCCCGGGAGACCCAGTACTTC,CASSHGGARETQYF
TRBJ1-1,TRBV27,.,TGTGCCAGCAGTTTATGGTCAGGGATGAACACTGAAGCTTTCTTT,CASSLWSGMNTEAFF
TRBJ2-5,TRBV29-1,.,TGCAGCGTTGCGACGGGGGTAGAGACCCAGTACTTC,CSVATGVETQYF
TRBJ1-2,TRBV28,.,TGTGCCAGCATGTTCACAGGGTCTAACTATGGCTACACCTTC,CASMFTGSNYGYTF
TRBJ1-1,TRBV7-8,.,TGTGCCAGCAGCTCACCCTCGGGCACTGAAGCTTTCTTT,CASSSPSGTEAFF
TRBJ2-7,TRBV4-3,TRBD2,TGCGCCAGCAGCCGCCAGAGGACTAGCGGGTATGAGCAGTACTTC,CASSRQRTSGYEQYF